These 15 T cell receptor beta chains originate from one sample sequenced in a study of T cell changes during pregnancy in multiple sclerosis (dated by TCRdb to the late 2010s). The library was made by the immunoSEQ multiplex PCR assay. The table was pulled from immuneACCESS by TCRdb, which kept in-frame rearrangements only. Such tables lose some clones; where checked, under half of the loss comes from unresolved V genes, and the rest has no known cause. In all, the sample holds 60,000 or so clones, and about 92% of those were seen once. The ten largest make up more than 2% of the sample. This specimen consisted of peripheral blood, obtained in the second trimester of pregnancy. The receptor set was obtained from a female donor in good health, enrolled as a control in a pregnancy study.

The chain links TRBV15 to TRBJ2-5, with 7 bases identical to TRBD2. Trimming removed 3 bases from V and 4 bases from J; junction bases left unmatched: 8. Germline V gene data show CDR1 as LNHNV and CDR2 as YYDKDF (reference sequence). The CDR3 runs to 15 residues. The CDR3 reads CATSRARREIETQYF. Written as DNA, the CDR3 is TGTGCCACCAGCAGGGCTAGGCGGGAGATAGAGACCCAGTACTTC.

J is TRBJ2-2 and V is TRBV29-1, with 8 bases matching TRBD2. After removal of 6 bases from V and 5 bases from J, the junction contained 8 bases not matched to a gene. This CDR3 comprises 14 residues. Germline values: CDR1 SQVTM, CDR2 ANQGSEA. CDR3 nucleotides: TGCAGCGTAAACGGGGGGGCGAGGACCGGGGAGCTGTTTTTT. It codes for CSVNGGARTGELFF.

In this sample, this clone turned up a few times. The rearrangement uses TRBV6-4 and TRBJ2-1; 8 bases agree with TRBD2. This CDR3 spans 15 amino acids. The germline V gene encodes CDR1 MRHNA and CDR2 SNTAGT. V lost 4 bases and J lost 7; bases outside the gene matches: 9. CDR3 DNA: TGTGCCAGCAGTGTAGATAGCGGCGGGAGGAATGAGCAGTTCTTC. This codes for CASSVDSGGRNEQFF.

The rearrangement joins TRBV7-2 to TRBJ2-7; 12 nucleotides match TRBD1. The CDR3 runs to 15 residues. Germline lookup yields CDR1 SGHTA and CDR2 FQGNSA. The J segment lost 0 bases and the V segment lost 5 bases, leaving 2 bases of the junction unmatched. The CDR3: CASSGGQGASYEQYF. The CDR3 region has the DNA TGTGCCAGCAGCGGGGGACAGGGGGCCTCCTACGAGCAGTACTTC.

The chain joins TRBV30 to TRBJ1-2; TRBD1 matches at 8 bases. Germline V lookup: CDR1 GTSNPN, CDR2 SVGIG (reference sequence). The CDR3 sequence is 12 residues long. The J segment lost 4 bases and the V segment lost 8 bases, leaving 6 bases of the junction unmatched. The CDR3 DNA sequence: TGTGCCGGCAGACAGGGGTTCTATGGCTACACCTTC. This gives the protein CAGRQGFYGYTF.

This clone appeared a few times. V is TRBV6-5 and J is TRBJ2-1, with D maybe TRBD1 (5 bases). CDR3 length: 15 residues. Per the germline V gene, CDR1 is MNHEY and CDR2 is SVGAGI. Trimming removed 7 bases at V and 2 bases at J, with 15 bases between. The CDR3 sequence is CASNSLGPTYNEQFF. The CDR3 DNA sequence: TGTGCCAGCAATTCGTTGGGGCCCACCTACAATGAGCAGTTCTTC.

The CDR3 here is CASSEASAGHSPLHF. The CDR3 DNA follows: TGTGCCAGCAGTGAAGCCAGTGCGGGGCATTCACCCCTCCACTTT. J is TRBJ1-6 and V is TRBV2; D perhaps matches TRBD1 (5 bases). Germline V gives CDR1 SNHLY, CDR2 FYNNEI. The CDR3 runs 15 residues. V was cut by 0 bases and J by 8 bases, with 11 bases left in between.

The chain couples TRBV29-1 to TRBJ2-1, with D possibly being TRBD1 (6 bases). With 5 bases removed from V and 0 bases from J, the gap between germline ends came to 8 bases. This CDR3 contains 13 residues. Germline CDR1 SQVTM, CDR2 ANQGSEA. The CDR3 DNA reads TGCAGCGTTACGGACAGCTCCTACAATGAGCAGTTCTTC. Translated, it gives CSVTDSSYNEQFF.

The CDR3 spells CASSRTGQGSTDTQYF. CDR3 sequence (DNA): TGTGCCAGCAGTCGTACGGGACAGGGATCAACAGATACGCAGTATTTT. The chain recombines TRBV27 with TRBJ2-3; 9 bases are shared with TRBD1. The CDR3 extends over 16 amino acids. V shed 5 bases and J 3 bases; nucleotides not matched to a gene: 9. Germline V gene lookup returns CDR1 MNHEY and CDR2 SMNVEV (reference sequence).

The chain employs TRBV6-1 and TRBJ1-2; 8 bases are shared with TRBD1. This CDR3 contains 13 residues. The V gene end was trimmed by 11 bases and the J gene end by 7 bases; junction bases not matched to a gene: 12. From germline, CDR1 is MNHNS and CDR2 SASEGT. The DNA of the CDR3 is TGTGCCGCCCGGACAGGGCCCATGGCTGGCTACACCTTC. Translation gives CAARTGPMAGYTF.

This clone came up once. The gene calls are TRBV6-1 and TRBJ2-3; D is uncertain. V lost 5 bases and J lost 0, with 9 bases in between. CDR3 length equals 14 residues. Germline V gene lookup returns CDR1 MNHNS and CDR2 SASEGT. CDR3 protein: CASSSAGSTDTQYF. For the CDR3, the DNA is TGTGCCAGCAGTAGCGCCGGTAGCACAGATACGCAGTATTTT.

This clone was counted a single time. The CDR3 DNA reads TGTGCCAGCAGCGTTGGAGGGCATTCCGGCTCCTACAATGAGCAGTTCTTC. Amino acid sequence: CASSVGGHSGSYNEQFF. This rearrangement joins TRBV9 to TRBJ2-1, with D tentatively TRBD2 (6 bases). The CDR3 runs to 17 residues. CDR1 and CDR2 from the germline V gene are SGDLS and YYNGEE. The V gene lost 2 bases and the J gene lost 0 bases, with 15 bases spanning the gap.

This chain uses TRBV13 with TRBJ2-1; perhaps TRBD1 as D (6 bases). The V end was cut by 4 bases, the J end by 5 bases, with 12 bases between. The CDR3 runs to 14 residues. Germline V gives CDR1 PRHDT, CDR2 FYEKMQ (reference sequence). CDR3 protein: CASSSGQSNNEQFF. CDR3 coding DNA: TGTGCCAGCAGCTCCGGACAGTCGAACAATGAGCAGTTCTTC. Full variable domain (rest looked up from reference TRBV13 and TRBJ2-1): AAGVIQSPRHLIKEKRETATLKCYPIPRHDTVYWYQQGPGQDPQFLISFYEKMQSDKGSIPDRFSAQQFSDYHSELNMSSLELGDSALYFCASSSGQSNNEQFFGPGTRLTVL.

This sequence joins TRBV5-1 and TRBJ2-2; 7 bases map to TRBD1. V was clipped by 2 bases and J by 6 bases; unmatched bases: 10. Germline lookup yields CDR1 SGHRS and CDR2 YFSETQ. The CDR3 sequence is 16 residues long. The CDR3 sequence is CASSFYGQAVSGELFF. The DNA of the CDR3 is TGCGCCAGCAGCTTCTATGGACAGGCGGTATCCGGGGAGCTGTTTTTT.

This chain links TRBV28 with TRBJ2-1; possible D gene TRBD2, 6 bases. CDR1 is MDHEN, CDR2 SYDVKM, per germline. The CDR3 has 15 amino acids. V was shortened by 3 bases and J by 3 bases, with 12 bases between the two germline ends. CDR3 region: CASSFREHLYNEQFF. CDR3 coding DNA: TGTGCCAGCAGTTTTCGGGAGCACCTCTACAATGAGCAGTTCTTC.